Reported below is one T cell receptor beta chain. The cohort comprised adults aged roughly 18 to 95 years residing in approximately 25 US areas. The data were taken from a study of blood T cell repertoires in COVID-19. Looking at the study overall: Samples of COVID-19 (acute and convalescent) were obtained from the United States, Italy and Spain.

The V end was cut by 0 bases, the J end by 7 bases, with 7 bases between. From germline, CDR1 is LGHDT and CDR2 YNNKEL (reference sequence). The length of the CDR3 is 13 residues. Study processing details: Reference gene primer amplification yielded estimated nucleated cell counts. Method: immunoSEQ multiplex PCR; TCRdb's copy keeps in-frame clones and lacks some. The V and J calls and clone size were taken over from that table, and D and trimming were inferred from the DNA. This table holds 200,000 to 250,000 clones, around 82% found once. This TCR was sampled from a woman aged 35 to 49 with acute COVID-19. Sequencing was carried out using PBMCs or T cells enriched from blood (not recorded which). This chain connects TRBV3-1 (or the pseudogene TRBV3-2) to TRBJ1-5; D not resolved. Written as DNA, the CDR3 is TGTGCCAGCAGCCAAGACACGGTGCAGCCCCAGCATTTT. Translating gives CASSQDTVQPQHF.